The next 30 T cell receptor beta chains were all read from a single sample in a study of cytomegalovirus exposure and HLA in healthy donors. The PCR had 60 Vbeta and 13 Jbeta primers. Produced via immunoSEQ multiplex PCR; TCRdb's table is partial and in-frame only. Found here are about 180,000 clones, 70% to 85% of them singletons; the top ten hold more than 1.4%. Sequenced material: PBMCs. The receptors shown here come from a man aged 18 to 30 in good health and CMV-seronegative.

This chain uses TRBV5-1 with TRBJ2-7; maybe TRBD2 (6 bases). This CDR3 spans 15 amino acids. With 4 bases removed from V and 0 bases from J, the gap between germline ends came to 14 bases. Germline values: CDR1 SGHRS, CDR2 YFSETQ. CDR3 amino acids: CASSLRHGGSYEQYF. The CDR3 region has the DNA TGCGCCAGCAGCCTCAGACACGGGGGCTCCTACGAGCAGTACTTC.

This clone appeared a single time. This chain connects TRBV30 to TRBJ2-3, with D perhaps TRBD2 (6 bases). Germline V gives CDR1 GTSNPN, CDR2 SVGIG (reference sequence). The germline V and J ends were trimmed by 0 bases and 9 bases, with 16 bases remaining between them. The CDR3 extends over 14 amino acids. CDR3 sequence: CAWSVGLGRETQYF. In DNA, the CDR3 is TGTGCCTGGAGTGTAGGCCTGGGGCGGGAAACGCAGTATTTT. Full variable domain (rest looked up from reference TRBV30 and TRBJ2-3): SQTIHQWPATLVQPVGSPLSLECTVEGTSNPNLYWYRQAAGRGLQLLFYSVGIGQISSEVPQNLSASRPQDRQFILSSKKLLLSDSGFYLCAWSVGLGRETQYFGPGTRLTVL.

The J gene is TRBJ1-1, the V gene TRBV25-1; tentative D call: TRBD1 (5 bases). V lost 1 base and J lost 4, with 10 bases in between. CDR1 and CDR2 from the germline V gene are MGHDK and SYGVNS. The CDR3 consists of 14 residues. The CDR3 sequence is CASSEFGRVTEAFF. As DNA, the CDR3 is TGTGCCAGCAGTGAATTCGGCAGGGTCACTGAAGCTTTCTTT.

V gene TRBV11-2 combines with J gene TRBJ1-1, with D possibly being TRBD1 (6 bases). Germline V gene data show CDR1 as SGHAT and CDR2 as FQNNGV. The CDR3 contains 16 residues. V lost 6 bases to trimming and J lost 4 bases, with 21 bases between them. The CDR3: CASRTHSGTPITEAFF. CDR3 DNA: TGTGCCAGCAGGACTCACTCCGGGACACCGATCACTGAAGCTTTCTTT.

This rearrangement joins TRBV29-1 to TRBJ2-7, with a possible D match to TRBD2 (5 bases). Trimming left V 4 bases short and J 2 bases short, with 18 bases between. This CDR3 comprises 15 residues. Germline V gene data show CDR1 as SQVTM and CDR2 as ANQGSEA. The CDR3 DNA is TGCAGCGTTGTTGAGCGGTCGACCGGAGCCTACGAGCAGTACTTC. It yields the protein CSVVERSTGAYEQYF.

The gene calls are TRBV18 and TRBJ1-1; D is possibly TRBD1 (6 bases). Germline assignment: CDR1 KGHSH and CDR2 LQKENI. Deletions cut 1 base from V and 1 base from J, with 10 bases between. There are 15 residues in the CDR3. CDR3 nucleotide sequence: TGTGCCAGCTCACCACGCCTGGACAGGAACACTGAAGCTTTCTTT. Residues: CASSPRLDRNTEAFF. The complete variable domain, with remaining parts taken from reference TRBV18 and TRBJ1-1, reads NAGVMQNPRHLVRRRGQEARLRCSPMKGHSHVYWYRQLPEEGLKFMVYLQKENIIDESGMPKERFSAEFPKEGPSILRIQQVVRGDSAAYFCASSPRLDRNTEAFFGQGTRLTVV.

This clone has just one count. The CDR3 coding sequence is TGTGCCAGCAGCTTAGGGCCTAGCGGGAGTTACGAGCAGTACTTC. Protein product: CASSLGPSGSYEQYF. This chain connects TRBV13 to TRBJ2-7, with 10 bases that match TRBD2. This CDR3 has 15 residues. Germline-derived CDR1 and CDR2 are PRHDT and FYEKMQ (reference sequence). The junction had 3 bases not matched to a gene; V was cut back by 0 bases and J by 4 bases. The full variable domain, rest sourced from reference TRBV13 and TRBJ2-7, is AAGVIQSPRHLIKEKRETATLKCYPIPRHDTVYWYQQGPGQDPQFLISFYEKMQSDKGSIPDRFSAQQFSDYHSELNMSSLELGDSALYFCASSLGPSGSYEQYFGPGTRLTVT.

Only a few counts were recorded for this clone. The genes are TRBV4-3 and TRBJ1-5, with TRBD1 identical over 8 bases. Germline lookup yields CDR1 LGHNA and CDR2 YSLEER. The CDR3 extends over 15 amino acids. The ends lost 0 bases at V and 7 bases at J; junction bases unmatched: 5. CDR3 sequence: CASSQDGTGRQPQHF. The CDR3 DNA follows: TGCGCCAGCAGCCAAGATGGGACAGGCCGGCAGCCCCAGCATTTT.

This rearrangement joins TRBV6-5 to TRBJ1-2, with D possibly being TRBD1 (6 bases). Trimming shortened V by 4 bases and J by 3 bases, and 15 bases separated the two germline ends. Germline CDR1 and CDR2: MNHEY and SVGAGI. The CDR3 contains 15 residues. This chain's CDR3 is CASSSKQGGYYGYTF. CDR3 nucleotide sequence: TGTGCCAGCAGTTCAAAACAGGGCGGCTACTATGGCTACACCTTC.

The count of this clone is one. The genes are TRBV6-6 and TRBJ2-1; 7 bases are shared with TRBD2. The V gene's germline CDR1 is MNHNY and CDR2 SVGAGI (reference sequence). The V gene end was trimmed by 0 bases and the J gene end by 9 bases; junction bases not matched to a gene: 11. The CDR3 runs 16 residues. This CDR3 reads CASSYSKVGGSGEQFF. The CDR3 bases are TGTGCCAGCAGTTACTCGAAGGTTGGCGGGAGTGGTGAGCAGTTCTTC.

The gene calls are TRBV5-6 and TRBJ1-2; 9 bases fit TRBD1. Germline V CDR1 and CDR2: SGHDT, YYEEEE. The CDR3 is 14 residues long. The V segment lost 2 bases and the J segment 4 bases; nucleotides outside the gene matches: 3. CDR3 coding DNA: TGTGCCAGCAGCTTCCGACAGGGGGTCTATGGCTACACCTTC. Its protein product is CASSFRQGVYGYTF.

J is TRBJ2-7 and V is TRBV27; the D gene is possibly TRBD2 (5 bases). CDR1 and CDR2 (germline): MNHEY, SMNVEV (reference sequence). V was pared by 5 bases and J by 3 bases, with 11 bases between. This CDR3 has 13 residues. Here the CDR3 reads CASSPGLDYEQYF. The CDR3 nucleotides are TGTGCCAGCAGTCCCGGACTCGACTACGAGCAGTACTTC.

This chain uses TRBV6-1 with TRBJ2-7; 10 positions match TRBD1. Per the germline V gene, CDR1 is MNHNS and CDR2 is SASEGT. This CDR3 is built from 15 residues. Trimming at V came to 5 bases and at J to 5 bases, leaving 9 bases not matched to a gene. Here the CDR3 DNA reads TGTGCCAGCAGTCCGCGGGACAGGGGATATCACGAGCAGTACTTC. It codes for CASSPRDRGYHEQYF.

This sequence joins TRBV9 and TRBJ2-1, with D possibly TRBD2 on 5 matching bases. The CDR3 length is 16 residues. V lost 1 base, J lost 6 bases, and 17 bases lay in between. Germline V gives CDR1 SGDLS, CDR2 YYNGEE. The CDR3 reads CASSVSEGAAPNEQFF. The CDR3, as DNA: TGTGCCAGCAGCGTATCTGAGGGAGCCGCCCCCAATGAGCAGTTCTTC.

In its sample, this clone was seen once. V is TRBV5-6 and J is TRBJ2-2; no definite D call. The CDR3 consists of 13 residues. V lost 4 bases and J 4 bases, leaving 8 bases between the germline ends. Per the germline V gene, CDR1 is SGHDT and CDR2 is YYEEEE. The DNA for the CDR3 is TGTGCCAGCAGCACCTCTATCACCGGGGAGCTGTTTTTT. Its protein is CASSTSITGELFF.

The chain recombines TRBV4-1 with TRBJ2-2; D gene unclear. There are 16 residues in the CDR3. Germline V gene data show CDR1 as MGHRA and CDR2 as YSYEKL. V lost 0 bases, J lost 0 bases, and 8 bases lay in between. CDR3 region: CASSQDGGANTGELFF. CDR3 DNA sequence: TGCGCCAGCAGCCAAGATGGCGGTGCGAACACCGGGGAGCTGTTTTTT.

The rearrangement links TRBV4-3 to TRBJ2-3; D may be TRBD2 (6 bases). The CDR3 has 17 residues. V was clipped by 0 bases and J by 2 bases, with 15 bases between them. CDR1 and CDR2 from the germline V gene are LGHNA and YSLEER. The CDR3 DNA sequence: TGCGCCAGCAGCCAAGAAAGGGATGCGGGGACCACAGATACGCAGTATTTT. It is translated as CASSQERDAGTTDTQYF.

J is TRBJ2-3 and V is TRBV9; TRBD2 might be the D (5 bases). Trimming cost V 0 bases and J 4 bases, with 9 bases left between them. Germline CDR1 is SGDLS and CDR2 is YYNGEE. The CDR3 covers 14 residues. Here the CDR3 DNA reads TGTGCCAGCAGCGTAGGGACTCTCGCAGATACGCAGTATTTT. Protein product: CASSVGTLADTQYF.

This clone appeared once. The chain combines TRBV7-2 with TRBJ2-7; possible D gene TRBD1, 5 bases. The CDR3 is 14 residues long. Trimming removed 5 bases at V and 1 base at J, with 12 bases between. Germline CDR1 reads SGHTA; CDR2 reads FQGNSA. Written as DNA, the CDR3 is TGTGCCAGCAGCCAAGGGGCAGGATCCTACGAGCAGTACTTC. Its translation: CASSQGAGSYEQYF.

The rearrangement joins TRBV30 to TRBJ2-7; D is unresolved. The V end lost 0 bases, the J end lost 7 bases, and 13 bases lay between the germline ends. The CDR3 is 13 residues long. Germline V gene data show CDR1 as GTSNPN and CDR2 as SVGIG (reference sequence). The CDR3 spells CAWSVRVVGEQYF. CDR3 coding DNA: TGTGCCTGGAGTGTACGGGTGGTCGGGGAGCAGTACTTC.

This rearrangement joins TRBV9 to TRBJ2-7, with TRBD1 identical over 7 bases. V trimming: 0 bases; J trimming: 5 bases; junction bases outside the gene matches: 2. The germline V gene encodes CDR1 SGDLS and CDR2 YYNGEE. The CDR3 has 13 residues. CDR3 nucleotides: TGTGCCAGCAGCGTAGACAGGGGCGACGAGCAGTACTTC. Translated, it gives CASSVDRGDEQYF.

The gene calls are TRBV11-2 and TRBJ1-2, with TRBD1 identical over 10 bases. With 4 bases clipped from V and 6 bases from J, the junction kept 11 bases outside the gene matches. The CDR3 is 16 residues long. Looked up from germline, CDR1 is SGHAT and CDR2 is FQNNGV. The CDR3 DNA reads TGTGCCAGCAGCTCGCCAGCATCGACAGGGGGCCATGGCTACACCTTC. It specifies CASSSPASTGGHGYTF.

CDR3 nucleotide sequence: TGCGCCAGCCAGGGGACCCTCACAGATACGCAGTATTTT. Translated, it gives CASQGTLTDTQYF. The chain is built from TRBV5-1 and TRBJ2-3; D may be TRBD1 (6 bases). Trimming removed 7 bases from V and 2 bases from J, with 11 bases in between. CDR1 and CDR2 (germline): SGHRS, YFSETQ. The CDR3 runs to 13 residues. Based on the CDR3 plus reference TRBV5-1 and TRBJ2-3, the full variable domain is KAGVTQTPRYLIKTRGQQVTLSCSPISGHRSVSWYQQTPGQGLQFLFEYFSETQRNKGNFPGRFSGRQFSNSRSEMNVSTLELGDSALYLCASQGTLTDTQYFGPGTRLTVL.

The chain has TRBV7-9 and TRBJ1-4, with unresolved D. The CDR3 totals 14 residues. Trimming pared 2 bases from V and 7 bases from J, leaving 11 bases between. Per the germline V gene, CDR1 is SEHNR and CDR2 is FQNEAQ (reference sequence). The CDR3 is CASSLNGEREKLFF. DNA for the CDR3: TGTGCCAGCAGCTTAAATGGCGAGCGTGAAAAACTGTTTTTT.

A word on this clone: At the DNA level, this CDR3 is encoded by other sequences in the same sample as well. This CDR3 reads CASSLGQSYNEQFF. CDR3 nucleotides: TGCGCCAGCAGCTTGGGCCAGTCCTACAATGAGCAGTTCTTC. The chain combines TRBV5-1 with TRBJ2-1; D is unclear. The CDR3 contains 14 residues. Deletions cut 0 bases from V and 1 base from J, with 5 bases between. Germline CDR1 SGHRS, CDR2 YFSETQ. Looking up the rest from reference TRBV5-1 and TRBJ2-1 gives the full variable domain: KAGVTQTPRYLIKTRGQQVTLSCSPISGHRSVSWYQQTPGQGLQFLFEYFSETQRNKGNFPGRFSGRQFSNSRSEMNVSTLELGDSALYLCASSLGQSYNEQFFGPGTRLTVL.

The chain combines TRBV6-6 with TRBJ2-5; 15 bases align to TRBD2. This CDR3 spans 15 amino acids. J was trimmed by 4 bases and V by 6 bases; bases with no gene match: 3. Germline V gene lookup returns CDR1 MNHNY and CDR2 SVGAGI (reference sequence). CDR3 nucleotides: TGTGCCAGCAGACCGGGACTAGCGGGAGGAGAGACCCAGTACTTC. Translated: CASRPGLAGGETQYF.

In this sample, this clone turned up once. The V and J genes are TRBV11-3 and TRBJ2-2; TRBD1 matches at 8 bases. V was pared by 2 bases and J by 3 bases, with 5 bases of the junction left unmatched. The CDR3 length is 16 residues. Germline values: CDR1 SGHNT, CDR2 YENEEA. The chain's CDR3 is CASSLNRGWDTGELFF. CDR3 in DNA: TGTGCCAGCAGCTTAAACAGGGGGTGGGACACCGGGGAGCTGTTTTTT.

V usage is TRBV9 and J usage is TRBJ2-5; TRBD2 matches at 10 bases. The V segment lost 2 bases and the J segment 4 bases; nucleotides outside the gene matches: 8. Germline CDR1 is SGDLS and CDR2 is YYNGEE. CDR3 length: 16 residues. The CDR3 DNA reads TGTGCCAGCAGCGTTAGCACCGGGACTAGCGTAGAGACCCAGTACTTC. Translation: CASSVSTGTSVETQYF. The full variable domain, with the rest looked up from reference TRBV9 and TRBJ2-5, is DSGVTQTPKHLITATGQRVTLRCSPRSGDLSVYWYQQSLDQGLQFLIQYYNGEERAKGNILERFSAQQFPDLHSELNLSSLELGDSALYFCASSVSTGTSVETQYFGPGTRLLVL.

V usage is TRBV6-6 and J usage is TRBJ2-7; tentatively, D is TRBD2 (5 bases). The germline V gene encodes CDR1 MNHNY and CDR2 SVGAGI (reference sequence). Trimming took 4 bases from V and 1 from J, leaving 8 bases between them. This CDR3 is built from 13 residues. The CDR3 DNA sequence: TGTGCCAGCAGTTCCGGGGTTTCCTACGAGCAGTACTTC. It translates to CASSSGVSYEQYF.

This clone was counted between two and nine times. V is TRBV30 and J is TRBJ2-7; 12 bases align to TRBD1. The germline V gene encodes CDR1 GTSNPN and CDR2 SVGIG (reference sequence). The CDR3 length is 16 residues. J was trimmed by 4 bases and V by 2 bases; bases with no gene match: 9. This CDR3 reads CAWSHPGTGGGYEQYF. The CDR3 DNA is TGTGCCTGGAGTCACCCAGGGACAGGGGGCGGTTACGAGCAGTACTTC.